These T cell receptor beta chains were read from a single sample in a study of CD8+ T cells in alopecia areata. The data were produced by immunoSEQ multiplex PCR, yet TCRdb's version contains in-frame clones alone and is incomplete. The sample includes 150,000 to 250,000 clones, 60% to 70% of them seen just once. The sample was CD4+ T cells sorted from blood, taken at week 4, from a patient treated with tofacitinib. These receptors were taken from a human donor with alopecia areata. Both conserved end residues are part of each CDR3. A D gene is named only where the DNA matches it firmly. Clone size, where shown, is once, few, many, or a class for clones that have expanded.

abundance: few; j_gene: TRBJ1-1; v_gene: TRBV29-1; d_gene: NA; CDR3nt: TGCAGTTGGCTCGCAGGCGGATACACTGAAGCTTTCTTT; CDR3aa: CSWLAGGYTEAFF
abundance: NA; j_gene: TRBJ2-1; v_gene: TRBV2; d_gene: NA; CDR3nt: TGTGCCAGCAGTGTATCAGGGTCTTACAATGAGCAGTTCTTC; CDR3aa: CASSVSGSYNEQFF
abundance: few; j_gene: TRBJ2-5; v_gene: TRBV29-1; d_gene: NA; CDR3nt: TGCAGCGTTAGAGGTAGGACAACGCAAGAGACCCAGTACTTC; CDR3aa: CSVRGRTTQETQYF
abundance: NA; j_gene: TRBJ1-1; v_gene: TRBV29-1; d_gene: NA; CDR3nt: TGCAGCGTTGATCGACGGATGAACACTGAAGCTTTCTTT; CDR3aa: CSVDRRMNTEAFF
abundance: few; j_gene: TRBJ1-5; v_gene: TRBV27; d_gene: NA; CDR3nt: TGTGCCAGCAGTTTATTCGGCAATCAGCCCCAGCATTTT; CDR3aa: CASSLFGNQPQHF
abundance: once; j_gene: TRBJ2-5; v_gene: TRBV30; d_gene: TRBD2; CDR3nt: TGTGCCTGGAGTGGGATAGCGGGGGGCATGGGGACCCAGTACTTC; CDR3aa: CAWSGIAGGMGTQYF
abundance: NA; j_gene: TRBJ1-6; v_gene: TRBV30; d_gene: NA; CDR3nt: TGTGCCTGGAGTGCCCGCTCTGTCCTGAATTCACCCCTCCACTTT; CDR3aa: CAWSARSVLNSPLHF
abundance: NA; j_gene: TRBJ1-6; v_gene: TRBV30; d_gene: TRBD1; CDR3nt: TGTGCCTGGAGTGCCACAGGGGTTTCACCCCTCCACTTT; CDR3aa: CAWSATGVSPLHF
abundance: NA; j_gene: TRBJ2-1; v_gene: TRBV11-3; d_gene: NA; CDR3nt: TGTGCCAGCAGCTTTAGGCTCCTTGTCGAGGTAGTCTTCCACAATGAGCAGTTCTTC; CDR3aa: CASSFRLLVEVVFHNEQFF
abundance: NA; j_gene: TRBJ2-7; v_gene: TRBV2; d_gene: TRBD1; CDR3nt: TGTGCCAGCAGTGCGGACAGGGGAAGGACGCAGTACTTC; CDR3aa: CASSADRGRTQYF
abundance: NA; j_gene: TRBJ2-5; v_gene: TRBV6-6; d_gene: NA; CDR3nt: TGTGCCAGCAGGGGGGCAGGAGAGACCCAGTACTTC; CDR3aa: CASRGAGETQYF
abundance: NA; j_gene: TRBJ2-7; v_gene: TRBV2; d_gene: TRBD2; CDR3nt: TGTGCCAGCAAACCGACTAGCGGGGGCTACGAGCAGTACTTC; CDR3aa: CASKPTSGGYEQYF
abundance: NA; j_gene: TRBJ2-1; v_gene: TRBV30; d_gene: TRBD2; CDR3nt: TGTGCCTGGAACCTACTAGCGGCCTACAATGAGCAGTTCTTC; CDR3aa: CAWNLLAAYNEQFF
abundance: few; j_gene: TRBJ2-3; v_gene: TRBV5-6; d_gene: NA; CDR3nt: TGTGCCAGCAGTTTTCGGGCCATTTACACAGATACGCAGTATTTT; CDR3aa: CASSFRAIYTDTQYF
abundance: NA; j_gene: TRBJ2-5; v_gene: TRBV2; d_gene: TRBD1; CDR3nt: TGTGCCAGCAGGACAGGGAAAGGGTACTCGGAGACCCAGTACTTC; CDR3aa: CASRTGKGYSETQYF
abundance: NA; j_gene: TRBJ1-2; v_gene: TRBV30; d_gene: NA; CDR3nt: TGTGCCTGGAGTTGGGGGACAAGCTCCAACTATGGCTACACCTTC; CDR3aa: CAWSWGTSSNYGYTF
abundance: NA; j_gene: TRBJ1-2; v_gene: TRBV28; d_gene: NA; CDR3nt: TGTGCCAGCAGTCAACAGGGTTTCTCTGGCTATGGCTACACCTTC; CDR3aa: CASSQQGFSGYGYTF
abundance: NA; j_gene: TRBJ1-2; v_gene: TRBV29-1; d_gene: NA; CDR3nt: TGCAGCGTCGTTGTACCGGGGACGGATGGCTACACCTTC; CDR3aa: CSVVVPGTDGYTF
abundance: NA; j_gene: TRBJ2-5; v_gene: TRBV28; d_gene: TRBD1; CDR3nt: TGTGCCAGCAGTCCCGGACAGGGTATAGGGACCCAGTACTTC; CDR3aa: CASSPGQGIGTQYF
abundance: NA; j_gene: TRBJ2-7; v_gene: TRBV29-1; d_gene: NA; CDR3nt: TGCAGCGTTGAACTGGGCGGGACCTACGAGCAGTACTTC; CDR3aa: CSVELGGTYEQYF
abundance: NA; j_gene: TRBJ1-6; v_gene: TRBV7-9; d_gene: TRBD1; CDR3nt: TGTGCCAGCAGTTCCGGGACAGATAATTCACCCCTCCACTTT; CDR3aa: CASSSGTDNSPLHF
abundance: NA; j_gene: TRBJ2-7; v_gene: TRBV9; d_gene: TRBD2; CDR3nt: TGTGCCAGCAGCCTCGGCGCCAGCGGGGAAACCTACGAGCAGTACTTC; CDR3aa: CASSLGASGETYEQYF
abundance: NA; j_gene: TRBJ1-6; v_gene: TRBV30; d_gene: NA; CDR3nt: TGTGCCTGGAGTTCAAGGGGACCCCTCCACTTT; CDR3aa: CAWSSRGPLHF
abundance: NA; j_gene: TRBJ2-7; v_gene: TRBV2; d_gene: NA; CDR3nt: TGTGCCAGCAGAAAGCTTCCTAAGTACGAGCAGTACTTC; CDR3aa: CASRKLPKYEQYF
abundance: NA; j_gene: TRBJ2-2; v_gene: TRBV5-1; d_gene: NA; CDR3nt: TGCGCCAGCAGCTTCTCTGAAACCGGGGAGCTGTTTTTT; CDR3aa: CASSFSETGELFF
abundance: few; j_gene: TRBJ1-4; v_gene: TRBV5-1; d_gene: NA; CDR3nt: TGCGCCAGCAGCTTTGGGGACTTCCCGGATGAAAAACTGTTTTTT; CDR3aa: CASSFGDFPDEKLFF